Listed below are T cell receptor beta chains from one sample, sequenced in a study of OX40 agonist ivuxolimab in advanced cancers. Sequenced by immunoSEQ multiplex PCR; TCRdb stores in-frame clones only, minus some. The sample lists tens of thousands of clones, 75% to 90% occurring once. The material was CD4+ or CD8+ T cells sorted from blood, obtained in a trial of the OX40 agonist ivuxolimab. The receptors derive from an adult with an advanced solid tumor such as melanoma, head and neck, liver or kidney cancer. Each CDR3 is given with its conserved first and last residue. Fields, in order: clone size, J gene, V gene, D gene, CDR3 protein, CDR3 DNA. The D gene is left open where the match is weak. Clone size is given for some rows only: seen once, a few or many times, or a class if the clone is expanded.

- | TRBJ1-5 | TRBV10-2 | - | CASRRGRGSNQPQHF | TGCGCCAGCAGGCGGGGGAGGGGAAGCAATCAGCCCCAGCATTTT
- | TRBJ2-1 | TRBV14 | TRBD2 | CASSQSGLAPFF | TGTGCCAGCAGCCAATCGGGACTAGCTCCGTTCTTC
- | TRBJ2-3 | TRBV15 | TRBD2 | CATSPRKTSGSADTQYF | TGTGCCACCAGCCCCCGTAAGACTAGCGGGAGTGCGGATACGCAGTATTTT
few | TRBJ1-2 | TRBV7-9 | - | CASSFSEGFGYTF | TGTGCCAGCAGCTTTAGTGAAGGGTTTGGCTACACCTTC
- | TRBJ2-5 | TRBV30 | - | CAWSVGQARGETQYF | TGTGCCTGGAGTGTCGGCCAGGCCCGCGGGGAGACCCAGTACTTC
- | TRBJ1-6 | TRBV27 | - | CASSTFATGRYSYNSPLHF | TGTGCCAGCAGTACATTCGCTACAGGGCGGTACTCCTATAATTCACCCCTCCACTTT
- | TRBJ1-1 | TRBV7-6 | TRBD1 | CASSQMTGGNTEAFF | TGTGCCAGCAGCCAGATGACAGGGGGCAACACTGAAGCTTTCTTT
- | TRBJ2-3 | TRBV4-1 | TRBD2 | CASSQEGTSGRAVTDTQYF | TGCGCCAGCAGCCAAGAAGGTACTAGCGGGAGGGCCGTCACAGATACGCAGTATTTT
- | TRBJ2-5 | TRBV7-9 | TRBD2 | CASSRGSGGETQYF | TGTGCCAGCAGCAGAGGATCGGGGGGAGAGACCCAGTACTTC
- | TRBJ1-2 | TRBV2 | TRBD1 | CASVGQGLNYGYTF | TGTGCCAGCGTCGGACAGGGACTCAACTATGGCTACACCTTC
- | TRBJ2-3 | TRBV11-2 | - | CASSLRRAEGGDTQYF | TGTGCCAGCAGCTTACGGAGGGCGGAAGGGGGAGATACGCAGTATTTT
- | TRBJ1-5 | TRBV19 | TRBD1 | CASSGQGGNQPQHF | TGTGCCAGTAGCGGACAGGGCGGCAATCAGCCCCAGCATTTT
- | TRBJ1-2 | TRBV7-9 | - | CASSLGGGYGYTF | TGTGCCAGCAGCTTAGGGGGAGGATATGGCTACACCTTC
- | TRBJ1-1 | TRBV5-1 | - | CASSFNGNTEAFF | TGCGCCAGCAGCTTTAACGGGAACACTGAAGCTTTCTTT
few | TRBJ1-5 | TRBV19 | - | CASSTGGPQHF | TGTGCCAGTAGTACGGGAGGTCCCCAGCATTTT
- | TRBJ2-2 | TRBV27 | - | CASSSLKAGMNTGELFF | TGTGCCAGCAGTTCATTAAAGGCAGGCATGAACACCGGGGAGCTGTTTTTT
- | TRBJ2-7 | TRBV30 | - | CAWATGGISYEQYF | TGTGCCTGGGCTACGGGGGGCATTTCCTACGAGCAGTACTTC
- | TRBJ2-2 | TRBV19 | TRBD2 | CASSITRLAGAGTGELFF | TGTGCCAGTAGTATCACCCGACTAGCGGGAGCTGGGACCGGGGAGCTGTTTTTT
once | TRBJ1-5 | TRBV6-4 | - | CASSLQGGDQPQHF | TGTGCCAGCAGTCTCCAGGGAGGAGATCAGCCCCAGCATTTT
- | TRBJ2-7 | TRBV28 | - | CASSLSHEGLHEQYF | TGTGCCAGCAGTTTGAGTCATGAGGGGCTTCACGAGCAGTACTTC
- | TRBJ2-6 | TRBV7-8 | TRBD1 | CASIPRGTGSSGANVLTF | TGTGCCAGCATCCCCAGGGGGACAGGGAGCTCTGGGGCCAACGTCCTGACTTTC
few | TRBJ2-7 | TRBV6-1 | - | CASEGTSYEQYF | TGTGCCAGTGAGGGGACAAGCTACGAGCAGTACTTC